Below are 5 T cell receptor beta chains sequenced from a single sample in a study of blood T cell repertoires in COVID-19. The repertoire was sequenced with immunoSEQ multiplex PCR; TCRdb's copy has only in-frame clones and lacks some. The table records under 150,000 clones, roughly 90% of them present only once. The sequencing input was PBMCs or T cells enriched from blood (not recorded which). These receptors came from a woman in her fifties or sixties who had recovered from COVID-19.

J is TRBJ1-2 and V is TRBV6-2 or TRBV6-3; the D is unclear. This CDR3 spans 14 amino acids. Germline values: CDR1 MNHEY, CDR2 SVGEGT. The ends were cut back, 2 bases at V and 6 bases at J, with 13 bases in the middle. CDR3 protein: CASSYVRGGNGYTF. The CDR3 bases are TGTGCCAGCAGTTACGTTCGGGGAGGAAATGGCTACACCTTC.

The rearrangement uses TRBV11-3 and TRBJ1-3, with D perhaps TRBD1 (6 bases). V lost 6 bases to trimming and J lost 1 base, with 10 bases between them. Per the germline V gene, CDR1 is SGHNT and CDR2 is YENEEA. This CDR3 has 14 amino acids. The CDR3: CASSSQGSGNTIYF. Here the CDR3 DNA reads TGTGCCAGCAGTTCTCAGGGGTCTGGAAACACCATATATTTT.

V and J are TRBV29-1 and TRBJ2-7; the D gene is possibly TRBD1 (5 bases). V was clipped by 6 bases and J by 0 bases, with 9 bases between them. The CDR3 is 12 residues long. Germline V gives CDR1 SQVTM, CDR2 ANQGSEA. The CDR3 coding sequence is TGCAGCGTCGAGGACAACTCCTACGAGCAGTACTTC. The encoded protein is CSVEDNSYEQYF.

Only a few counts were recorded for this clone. CDR3 residues: CASSWGGVEEKLFF. CDR3 coding DNA: TGTGCCAGCAGTTGGGGGGGGGTAGAGGAAAAACTGTTTTTT. This chain connects TRBV27 to TRBJ1-4, with D possibly being TRBD1 (5 bases). The CDR3 totals 14 residues. Germline-derived CDR1 and CDR2 are MNHEY and SMNVEV (reference sequence). Trimming pared 4 bases from V and 8 bases from J, leaving 14 bases between.

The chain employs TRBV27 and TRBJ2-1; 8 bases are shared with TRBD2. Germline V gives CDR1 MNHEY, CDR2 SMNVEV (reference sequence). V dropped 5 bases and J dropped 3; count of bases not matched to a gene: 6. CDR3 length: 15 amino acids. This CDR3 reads CASSQERGLYNEQFF. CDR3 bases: TGTGCCAGCAGTCAGGAGCGGGGGCTCTACAATGAGCAGTTCTTC.